Shown below are 5 T cell receptor beta chains from a single sample sequenced in a study of OX40 agonist ivuxolimab in advanced cancers. This table comes from immunoSEQ multiplex PCR, and its TCRdb copy is limited to in-frame clones, with some not included. Among roughly 73,000 clones listed, about 90% were seen once. The sequencing here drew on CD4+ or CD8+ T cells sorted from blood, taken in a trial of the OX40 agonist ivuxolimab. The receptors derive from an adult with an advanced solid tumor such as melanoma, head and neck, liver or kidney cancer.

This rearrangement joins TRBV28 to TRBJ2-5; D is ambiguous. Trimming pared 1 base from V and 5 bases from J, leaving 5 bases between. Germline loops: CDR1 MDHEN, CDR2 SYDVKM. CDR3 size: 12 residues. CDR3 nucleotide sequence: TGTGCCAGCAGTTTATCTTTGGAGACCCAGTACTTC. Encoded protein: CASSLSLETQYF. Full variable domain (rest looked up from reference TRBV28 and TRBJ2-5): DVKVTQSSRYLVKRTGEKVFLECVQDMDHENMFWYRQDPGLGLRLIYFSYDVKMKEKGDIPEGYSVSREKKERFSLILESASTNQTSMYLCASSLSLETQYFGPGTRLLVL.

The V and J genes are TRBV10-3 and TRBJ1-1, with D unclear. CDR3 length: 16 amino acids. The V end lost 0 bases, the J end lost 1 base, and 12 bases lay between the germline ends. Germline V gene lookup returns CDR1 ENHRY and CDR2 SYGVKD. The CDR3 DNA sequence: TGTGCCATCAGTGAGTCCGGGCGGGGAAGGAACACTGAAGCTTTCTTT. Translating it yields CAISESGRGRNTEAFF.

This sequence joins TRBV7-9 and TRBJ1-1; D is perhaps TRBD1 (5 bases). The germline V gene encodes CDR1 SEHNR and CDR2 FQNEAQ (reference sequence). This CDR3 is built from 14 residues. V shed 8 bases and J shed 4 bases, with 17 bases lying between them. The CDR3 bases are TGTGCCAGCCGCTCCGGAGGGGACGGCACTGAAGCTTTCTTT. As protein: CASRSGGDGTEAFF.

This chain connects TRBV5-1 to TRBJ2-3, with D unresolved. Germline V gene sequence: CDR1 SGHRS, CDR2 YFSETQ. Trimming left V 0 bases short and J 1 base short, with 3 bases between. The CDR3 contains 13 residues. The CDR3 protein is CASSLDGTDTQYF. The CDR3 nucleotides read TGCGCCAGCAGCTTGGACGGCACAGATACGCAGTATTTT.

This sequence joins TRBV28 and TRBJ2-5, with D tentatively TRBD2 (6 bases). This CDR3 contains 15 residues. The V gene lost 7 bases and the J gene lost 1 base, with 16 bases spanning the gap. CDR1 and CDR2 from the germline V gene are MDHEN and SYDVKM. CDR3 in amino acids: CASTSLMGGQETQYF. The CDR3 region has the DNA TGTGCCAGCACCTCCCTGATGGGGGGCCAAGAGACCCAGTACTTC.